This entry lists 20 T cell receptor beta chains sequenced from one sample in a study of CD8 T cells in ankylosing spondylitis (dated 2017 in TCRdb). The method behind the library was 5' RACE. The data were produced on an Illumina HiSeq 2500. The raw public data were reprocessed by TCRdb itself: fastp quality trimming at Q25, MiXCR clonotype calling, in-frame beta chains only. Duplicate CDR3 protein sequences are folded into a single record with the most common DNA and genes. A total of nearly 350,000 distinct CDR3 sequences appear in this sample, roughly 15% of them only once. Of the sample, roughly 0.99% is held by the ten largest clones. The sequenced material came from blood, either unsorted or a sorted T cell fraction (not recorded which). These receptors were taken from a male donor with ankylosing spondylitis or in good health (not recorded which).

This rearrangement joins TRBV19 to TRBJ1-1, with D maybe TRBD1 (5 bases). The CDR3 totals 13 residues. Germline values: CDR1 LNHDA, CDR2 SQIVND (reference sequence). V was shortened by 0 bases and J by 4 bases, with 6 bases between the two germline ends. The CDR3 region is CASSIDGATEAFF. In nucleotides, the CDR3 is TGTGCCAGTAGTATAGATGGGGCCACTGAAGCTTTCTTT. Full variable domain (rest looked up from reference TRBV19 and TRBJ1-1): DGGITQSPKYLFRKEGQNVTLSCEQNLNHDAMYWYRQDPGQGLRLIYYSQIVNDFQKGDIAEGYSVSREKKESFPLTVTSAQKNPTAFYLCASSIDGATEAFFGQGTRLTVV.

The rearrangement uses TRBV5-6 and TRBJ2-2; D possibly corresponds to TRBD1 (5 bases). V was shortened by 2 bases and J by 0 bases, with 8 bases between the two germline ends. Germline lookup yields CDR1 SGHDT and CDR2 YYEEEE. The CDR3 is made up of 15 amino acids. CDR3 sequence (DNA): TGTGCCAGCAGCTTATTACAGGCGAACACCGGGGAGCTGTTTTTT. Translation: CASSLLQANTGELFF.

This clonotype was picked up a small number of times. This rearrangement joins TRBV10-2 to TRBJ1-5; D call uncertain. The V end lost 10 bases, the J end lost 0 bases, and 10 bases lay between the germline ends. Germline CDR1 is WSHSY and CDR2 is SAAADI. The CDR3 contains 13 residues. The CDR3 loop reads CATTRDSNQPQHF. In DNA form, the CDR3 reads TGCGCCACCACTCGGGATAGCAATCAGCCCCAGCATTTT.

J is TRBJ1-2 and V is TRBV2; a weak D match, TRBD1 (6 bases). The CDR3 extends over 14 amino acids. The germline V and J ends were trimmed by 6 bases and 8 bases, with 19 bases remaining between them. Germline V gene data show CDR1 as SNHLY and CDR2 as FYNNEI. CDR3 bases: TGTGCCAGCAGGGGTTTTCGGGGGCCCGGAGGCTACACCTTC. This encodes CASRGFRGPGGYTF. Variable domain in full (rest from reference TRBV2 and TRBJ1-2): EPEVTQTPSHQVTQMGQEVILRCVPISNHLYFYWYRQILGQKVEFLVSFYNNEISEKSEIFDDQFSVERPDGSNFTLKIRSTKLEDSAMYFCASRGFRGPGGYTFGSGTRLTVV.

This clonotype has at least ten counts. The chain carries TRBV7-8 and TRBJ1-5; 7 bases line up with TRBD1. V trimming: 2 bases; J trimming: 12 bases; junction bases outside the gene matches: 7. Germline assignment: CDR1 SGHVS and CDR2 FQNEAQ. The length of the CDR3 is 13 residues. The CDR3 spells CASSLLTGRRQHF. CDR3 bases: TGTGCCAGCAGCTTACTGACAGGGAGGCGCCAGCATTTT.

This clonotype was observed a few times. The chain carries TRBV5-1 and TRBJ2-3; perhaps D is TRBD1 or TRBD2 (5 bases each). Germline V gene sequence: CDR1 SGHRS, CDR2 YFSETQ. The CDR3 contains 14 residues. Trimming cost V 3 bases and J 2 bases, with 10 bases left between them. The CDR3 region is CASSSSGLTDTQYF. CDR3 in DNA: TGCGCCAGCAGCTCCTCGGGGCTCACAGATACGCAGTATTTT. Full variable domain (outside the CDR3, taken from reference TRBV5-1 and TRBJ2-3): KAGVTQTPRYLIKTRGQQVTLSCSPISGHRSVSWYQQTPGQGLQFLFEYFSETQRNKGNFPGRFSGRQFSNSRSEMNVSTLELGDSALYLCASSSSGLTDTQYFGPGTRLTVL.

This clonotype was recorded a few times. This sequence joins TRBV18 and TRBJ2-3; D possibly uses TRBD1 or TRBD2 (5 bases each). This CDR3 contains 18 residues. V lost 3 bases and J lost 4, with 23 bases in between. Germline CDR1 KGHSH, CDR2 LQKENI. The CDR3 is CASSPQQVGIPGADTQYF. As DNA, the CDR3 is TGTGCCAGCTCACCGCAACAGGTCGGGATCCCTGGCGCAGATACGCAGTATTTT.

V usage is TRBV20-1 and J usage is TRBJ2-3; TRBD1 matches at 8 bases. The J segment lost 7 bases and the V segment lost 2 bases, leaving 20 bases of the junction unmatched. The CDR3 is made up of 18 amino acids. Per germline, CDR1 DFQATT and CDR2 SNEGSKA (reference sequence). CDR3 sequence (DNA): TGCAGTGCTAGATTACAGGGGGTAGATGCCCCTGGAGGGCATACGCAGTATTTT. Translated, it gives CSARLQGVDAPGGHTQYF.

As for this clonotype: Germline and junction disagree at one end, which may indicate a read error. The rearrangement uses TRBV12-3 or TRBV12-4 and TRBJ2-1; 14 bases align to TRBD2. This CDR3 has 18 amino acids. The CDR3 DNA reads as TGTGCCTGCAGTGCCGGGACTAGCGGGAGCGGTTCCTACAATGAGCAGTTCTTC. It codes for CACSAGTSGSGSYNEQFF.

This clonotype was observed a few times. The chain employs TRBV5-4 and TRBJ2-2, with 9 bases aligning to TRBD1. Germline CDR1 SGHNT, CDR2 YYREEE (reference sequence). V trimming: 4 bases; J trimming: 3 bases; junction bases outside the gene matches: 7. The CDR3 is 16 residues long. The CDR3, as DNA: TGTGCCAGCAGCCACCCGGACAGGGGATACACCGGGGAGCTGTTTTTT. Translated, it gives CASSHPDRGYTGELFF.

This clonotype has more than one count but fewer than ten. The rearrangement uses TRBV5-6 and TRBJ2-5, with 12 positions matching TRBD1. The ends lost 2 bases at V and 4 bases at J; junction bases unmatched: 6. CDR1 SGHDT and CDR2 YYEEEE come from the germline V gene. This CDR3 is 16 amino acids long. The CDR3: CASSFGDRGRLETQYF. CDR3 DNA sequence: TGTGCCAGCAGCTTTGGGGACAGGGGGCGACTAGAGACCCAGTACTTC.

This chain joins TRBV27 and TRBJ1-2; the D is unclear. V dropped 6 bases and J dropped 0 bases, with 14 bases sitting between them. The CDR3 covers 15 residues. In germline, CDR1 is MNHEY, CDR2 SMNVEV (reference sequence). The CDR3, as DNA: TGTGCCAGCAGGGTACCCTCACTAGCTAACTATGGCTACACCTTC. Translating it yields CASRVPSLANYGYTF.

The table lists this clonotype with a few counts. CDR3 nucleotide sequence: TGCAGTGCTAGAGACATAAGAGATACGCAGTATTTT. Its protein product is CSARDIRDTQYF. J is TRBJ2-3 and V is TRBV20-1; D not certain. Trimming removed 0 bases from V and 5 bases from J, with 6 bases in between. Germline V gene data show CDR1 as DFQATT and CDR2 as SNEGSKA (reference sequence). CDR3 length: 12 residues.

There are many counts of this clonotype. Here the CDR3 reads CASSLTQGVNTEAFF. The CDR3 bases are TGTGCCAGCAGCCTAACACAGGGCGTGAACACTGAAGCTTTCTTT. J is TRBJ1-1 and V is TRBV7-2; D might be TRBD1 (6 bases). Trimming shortened V by 5 bases and J by 0 bases, and 13 bases separated the two germline ends. Germline V CDR1 and CDR2: SGHTA, FQGNSA. This CDR3 comprises 15 residues.

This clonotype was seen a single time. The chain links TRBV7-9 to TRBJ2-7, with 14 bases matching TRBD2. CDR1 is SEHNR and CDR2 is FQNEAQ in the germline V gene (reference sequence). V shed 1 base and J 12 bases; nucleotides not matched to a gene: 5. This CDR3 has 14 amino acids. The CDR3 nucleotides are TGTGCCAGCAGCTTAGGGGGACTAGCGGGAGCGCTGTACTTC. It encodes CASSLGGLAGALYF.

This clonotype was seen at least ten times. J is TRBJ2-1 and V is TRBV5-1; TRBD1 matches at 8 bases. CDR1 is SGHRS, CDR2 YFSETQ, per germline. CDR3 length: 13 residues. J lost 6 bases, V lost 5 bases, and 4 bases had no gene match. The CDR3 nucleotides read TGCGCCAGCAGACAGGGGGTGGGCAATGAGCAGTTCTTC. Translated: CASRQGVGNEQFF.

CDR3 residues: CSATRTSGYNEQFF. DNA of the CDR3: TGCAGTGCGACCCGGACTAGCGGCTACAATGAGCAGTTCTTC. This chain joins TRBV20-1 and TRBJ2-1; 10 nucleotides line up with TRBD2. The CDR3 loop spans 14 amino acids. The V gene end was trimmed by 6 bases and the J gene end by 3 bases; junction bases not matched to a gene: 5. CDR1 and CDR2 (germline): DFQATT, SNEGSKA (reference sequence).

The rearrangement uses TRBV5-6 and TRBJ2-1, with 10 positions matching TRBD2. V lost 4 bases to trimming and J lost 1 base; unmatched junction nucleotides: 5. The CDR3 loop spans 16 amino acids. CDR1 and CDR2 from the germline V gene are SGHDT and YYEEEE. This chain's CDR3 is CASSGLAEGSYNEQFF. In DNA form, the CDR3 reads TGTGCCAGCAGCGGACTAGCGGAGGGGTCCTACAATGAGCAGTTCTTC.

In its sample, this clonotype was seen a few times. In DNA, the CDR3 is TGCGCCAGCAGCCAAGTAGGGAAGGGCTATGGCTACACCTTC. Translating it yields CASSQVGKGYGYTF. This chain joins TRBV4-1 and TRBJ1-2; the D is unclear. The CDR3 has 14 amino acids. V lost 1 base and J lost 4, with 10 bases in between. Germline CDR1 and CDR2: MGHRA and YSYEKL.

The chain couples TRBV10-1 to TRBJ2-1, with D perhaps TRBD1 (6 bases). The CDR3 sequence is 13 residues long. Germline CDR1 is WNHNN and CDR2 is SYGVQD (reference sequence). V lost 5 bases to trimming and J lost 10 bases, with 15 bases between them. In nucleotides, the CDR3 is TGCGCCAGCAGTTGGGCAGGGGAATCGGAGCAGTTCTTC. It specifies CASSWAGESEQFF.